What follows describes a single TCR beta chain. Its antigen is unidentified. This sample is part of a study of T cells in localized non-small cell lung cancer. Study-wide results and caveats: Longer overall survival was associated with a higher density of T cells in the blood. Uninvolved adjacent lung showed peak T cell clonality, exceeding tumor.

Assay: immunoSEQ multiplex PCR; the TCRdb copy retains only in-frame clones and omits some. The sample carries around 15,000 clones, approximately 89% recorded once. This TCR was sampled from a man aged 40 to 69 with stage III lung adenocarcinoma. The specimen comprised peripheral blood mononuclear cells, sampled before any cancer treatment.

The CDR3 sequence: CASRPPRIGELFF. The CDR3 nucleotides are TGTGCCAGCAGACCACCGAGGATCGGGGAGCTGTTTTTT. The rearrangement uses TRBV7-2 and TRBJ2-2; D not resolved. Trimming took 6 bases from V and 7 from J, leaving 12 bases between them. Germline V gene lookup returns CDR1 SGHTA and CDR2 FQGNSA. CDR3 length: 13 residues.